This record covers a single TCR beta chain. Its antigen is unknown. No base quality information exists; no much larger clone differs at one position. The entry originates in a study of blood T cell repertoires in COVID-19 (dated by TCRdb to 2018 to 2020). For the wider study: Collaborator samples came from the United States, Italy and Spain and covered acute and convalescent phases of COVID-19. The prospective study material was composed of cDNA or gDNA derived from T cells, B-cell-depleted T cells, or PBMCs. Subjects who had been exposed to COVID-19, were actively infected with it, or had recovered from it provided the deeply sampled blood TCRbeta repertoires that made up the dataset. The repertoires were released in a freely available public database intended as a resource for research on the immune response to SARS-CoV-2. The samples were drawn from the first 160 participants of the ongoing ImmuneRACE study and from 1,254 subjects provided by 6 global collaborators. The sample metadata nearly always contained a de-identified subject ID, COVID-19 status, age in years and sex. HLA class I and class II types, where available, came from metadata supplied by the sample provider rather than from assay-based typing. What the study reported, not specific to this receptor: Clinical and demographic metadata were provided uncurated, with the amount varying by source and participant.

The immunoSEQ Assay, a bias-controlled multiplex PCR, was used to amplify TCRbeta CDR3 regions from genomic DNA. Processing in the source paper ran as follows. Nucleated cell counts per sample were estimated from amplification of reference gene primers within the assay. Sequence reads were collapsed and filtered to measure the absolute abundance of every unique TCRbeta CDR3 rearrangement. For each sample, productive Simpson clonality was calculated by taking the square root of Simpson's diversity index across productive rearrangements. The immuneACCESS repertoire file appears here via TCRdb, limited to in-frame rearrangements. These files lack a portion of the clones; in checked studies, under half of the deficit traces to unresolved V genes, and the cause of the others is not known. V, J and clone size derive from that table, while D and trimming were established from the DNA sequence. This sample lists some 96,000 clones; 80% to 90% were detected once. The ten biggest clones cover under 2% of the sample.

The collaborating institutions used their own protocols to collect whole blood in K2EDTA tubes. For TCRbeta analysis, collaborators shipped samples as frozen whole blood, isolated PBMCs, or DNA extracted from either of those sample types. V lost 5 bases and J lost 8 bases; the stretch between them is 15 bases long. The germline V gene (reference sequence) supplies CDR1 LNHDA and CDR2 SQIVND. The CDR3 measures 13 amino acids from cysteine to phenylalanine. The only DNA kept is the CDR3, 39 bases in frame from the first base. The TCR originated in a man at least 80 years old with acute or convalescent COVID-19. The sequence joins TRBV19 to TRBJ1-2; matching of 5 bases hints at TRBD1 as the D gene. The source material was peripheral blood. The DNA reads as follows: TGTGCCAGTAGTCTCCCAGCAGGGCGCGGCTACACCTTC. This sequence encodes CASSLPAGRGYTF.